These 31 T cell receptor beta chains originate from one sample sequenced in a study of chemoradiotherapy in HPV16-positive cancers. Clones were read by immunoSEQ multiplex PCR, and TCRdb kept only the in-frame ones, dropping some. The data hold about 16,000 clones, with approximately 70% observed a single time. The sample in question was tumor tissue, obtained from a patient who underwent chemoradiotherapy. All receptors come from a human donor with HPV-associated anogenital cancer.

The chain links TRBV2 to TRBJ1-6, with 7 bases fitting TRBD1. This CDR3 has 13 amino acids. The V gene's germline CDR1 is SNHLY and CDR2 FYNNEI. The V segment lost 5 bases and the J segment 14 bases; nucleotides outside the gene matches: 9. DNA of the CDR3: TGTGCCAGCAGTCCTGGACAGGACGCCACCCTCCACTTT. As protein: CASSPGQDATLHF. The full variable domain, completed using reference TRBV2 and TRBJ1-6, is EPEVTQTPSHQVTQMGQEVILRCVPISNHLYFYWYRQILGQKVEFLVSFYNNEISEKSEIFDDQFSVERPDGSNFTLKIRSTKLEDSAMYFCASSPGQDATLHFGNGTRLTVT.

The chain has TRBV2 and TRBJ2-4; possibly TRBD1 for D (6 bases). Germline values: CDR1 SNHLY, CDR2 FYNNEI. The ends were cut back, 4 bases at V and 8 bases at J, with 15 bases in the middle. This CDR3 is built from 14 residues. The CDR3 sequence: CASSAYRVGDIQYF. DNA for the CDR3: TGTGCCAGCAGTGCGTACAGGGTGGGGGACATTCAGTACTTC.

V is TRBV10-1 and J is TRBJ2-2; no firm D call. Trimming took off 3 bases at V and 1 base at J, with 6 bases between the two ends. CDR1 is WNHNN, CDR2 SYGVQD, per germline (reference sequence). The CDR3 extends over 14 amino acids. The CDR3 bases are TGCGCCAGCAGTGAATCGTTGAACACCGGGGAGCTGTTTTTT. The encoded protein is CASSESLNTGELFF.

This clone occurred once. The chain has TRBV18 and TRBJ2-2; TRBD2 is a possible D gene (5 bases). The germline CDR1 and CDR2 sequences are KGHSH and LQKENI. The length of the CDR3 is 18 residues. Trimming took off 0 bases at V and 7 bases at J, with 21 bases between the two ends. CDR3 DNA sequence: TGTGCCAGCTCACCACCAGATCGGCCCCTAGGAGGTGTCGGGGAGCTGTTTTTT. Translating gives CASSPPDRPLGGVGELFF.

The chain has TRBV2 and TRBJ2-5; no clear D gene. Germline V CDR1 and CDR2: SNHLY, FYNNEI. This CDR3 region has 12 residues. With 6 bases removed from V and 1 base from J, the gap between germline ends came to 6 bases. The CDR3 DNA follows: TGTGCCAGCAGCTACGGCCAAGAGACCCAGTACTTC. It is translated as CASSYGQETQYF.

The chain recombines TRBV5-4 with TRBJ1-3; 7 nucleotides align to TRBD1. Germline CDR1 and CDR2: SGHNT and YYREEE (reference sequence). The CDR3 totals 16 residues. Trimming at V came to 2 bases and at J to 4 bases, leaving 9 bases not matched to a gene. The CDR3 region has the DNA TGTGCCAGCAGCTTCGAACCAGGGGGTCGAGGAAACACCATATATTTT. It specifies CASSFEPGGRGNTIYF.

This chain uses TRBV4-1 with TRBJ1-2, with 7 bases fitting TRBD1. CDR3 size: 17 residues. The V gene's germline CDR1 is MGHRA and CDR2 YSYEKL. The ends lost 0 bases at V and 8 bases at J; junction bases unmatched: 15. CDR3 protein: CASSQDVNRDRTLGYTF. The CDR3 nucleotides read TGCGCCAGCAGCCAAGATGTAAATAGGGACAGAACCTTAGGCTACACCTTC.

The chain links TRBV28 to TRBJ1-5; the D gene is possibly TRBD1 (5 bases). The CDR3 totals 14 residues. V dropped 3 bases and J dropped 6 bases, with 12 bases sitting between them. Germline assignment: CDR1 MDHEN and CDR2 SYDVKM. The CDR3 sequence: CASSFSGGGQPQHF. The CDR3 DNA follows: TGTGCCAGCAGTTTCAGCGGGGGAGGTCAGCCCCAGCATTTT.

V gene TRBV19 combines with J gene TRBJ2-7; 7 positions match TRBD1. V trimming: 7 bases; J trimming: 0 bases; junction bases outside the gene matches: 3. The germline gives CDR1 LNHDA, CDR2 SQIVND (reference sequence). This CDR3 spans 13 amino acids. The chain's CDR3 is CASKGTASYEQYF. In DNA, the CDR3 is TGTGCCAGTAAGGGGACAGCCTCCTACGAGCAGTACTTC.

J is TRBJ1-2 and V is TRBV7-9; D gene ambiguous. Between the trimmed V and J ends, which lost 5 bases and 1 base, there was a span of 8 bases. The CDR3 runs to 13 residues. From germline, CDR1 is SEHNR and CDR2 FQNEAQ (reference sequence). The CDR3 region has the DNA TGTGCCAGCAGCATGGGATATAACTATGGCTACACCTTC. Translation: CASSMGYNYGYTF.

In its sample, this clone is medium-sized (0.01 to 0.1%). CDR3 loop: CASGVRGGGSTDTQYF. The CDR3 region has the DNA TGTGCTAGTGGTGTACGGGGCGGGGGAAGCACAGATACGCAGTATTTT. J is TRBJ2-3 and V is TRBV12-5; 7 nucleotides align to TRBD2. This CDR3 spans 16 amino acids. Per germline, CDR1 LGHNT and CDR2 FRNRAP. V was clipped by 5 bases and J by 0 bases; unmatched bases: 8. Filled out from reference TRBV12-5 and TRBJ2-3, the complete variable domain reads DARVTQTPRHKVTEMGQEVTMRCQPILGHNTVFWYRQTMMQGLELLAYFRNRAPLDDSGMPKDRFSAEMPDATLATLKIQPSEPRDSAVYFCASGVRGGGSTDTQYFGPGTRLTVL.

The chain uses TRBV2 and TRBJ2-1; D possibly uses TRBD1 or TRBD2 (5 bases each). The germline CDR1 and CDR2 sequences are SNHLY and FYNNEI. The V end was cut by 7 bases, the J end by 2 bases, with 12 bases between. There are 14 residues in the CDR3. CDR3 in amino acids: CASIPGPPYNEQFF. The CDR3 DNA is TGTGCCAGCATCCCGGGACCTCCCTACAATGAGCAGTTCTTC. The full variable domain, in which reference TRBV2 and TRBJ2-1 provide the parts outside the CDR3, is EPEVTQTPSHQVTQMGQEVILRCVPISNHLYFYWYRQILGQKVEFLVSFYNNEISEKSEIFDDQFSVERPDGSNFTLKIRSTKLEDSAMYFCASIPGPPYNEQFFGPGTRLTVL.

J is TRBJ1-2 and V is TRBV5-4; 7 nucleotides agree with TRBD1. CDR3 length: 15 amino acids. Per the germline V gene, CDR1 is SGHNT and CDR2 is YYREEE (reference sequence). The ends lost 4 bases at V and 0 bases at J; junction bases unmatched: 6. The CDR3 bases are TGTGCCAGCAGCATTGGGACAGACTCTAACTATGGCTACACCTTC. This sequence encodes CASSIGTDSNYGYTF.

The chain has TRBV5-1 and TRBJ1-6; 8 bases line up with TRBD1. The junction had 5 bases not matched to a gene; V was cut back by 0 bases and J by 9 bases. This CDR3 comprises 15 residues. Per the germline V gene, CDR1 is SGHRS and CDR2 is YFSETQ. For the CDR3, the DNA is TGCGCCAGCAGCTTGGAACAGGGGGACCTTTCACCCCTCCACTTT. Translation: CASSLEQGDLSPLHF.

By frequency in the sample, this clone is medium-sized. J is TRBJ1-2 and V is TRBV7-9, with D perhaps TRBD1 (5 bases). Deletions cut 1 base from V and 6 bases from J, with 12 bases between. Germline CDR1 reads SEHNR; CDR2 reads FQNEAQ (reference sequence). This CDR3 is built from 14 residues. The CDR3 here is CASSLVARDNGYTF. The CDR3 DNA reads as TGTGCCAGCAGCTTAGTGGCCAGGGATAATGGCTACACCTTC.

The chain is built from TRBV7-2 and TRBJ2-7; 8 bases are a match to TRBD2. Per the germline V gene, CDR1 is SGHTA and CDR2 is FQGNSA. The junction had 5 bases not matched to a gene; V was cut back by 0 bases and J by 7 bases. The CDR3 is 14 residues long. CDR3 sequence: CASSLASGRVEQYF. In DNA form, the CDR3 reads TGTGCCAGCAGCTTAGCCAGCGGGAGAGTTGAGCAGTACTTC.

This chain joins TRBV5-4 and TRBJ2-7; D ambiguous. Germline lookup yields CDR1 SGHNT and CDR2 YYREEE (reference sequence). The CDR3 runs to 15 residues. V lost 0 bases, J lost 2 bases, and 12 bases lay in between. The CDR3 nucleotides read TGTGCCAGCAGCTTGGAGGCTGGGTGGGCCTACGAGCAGTACTTC. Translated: CASSLEAGWAYEQYF.

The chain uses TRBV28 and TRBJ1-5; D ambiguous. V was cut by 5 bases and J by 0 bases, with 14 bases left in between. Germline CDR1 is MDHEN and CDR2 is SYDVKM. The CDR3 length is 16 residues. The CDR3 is CASSPSGRDSNQPQHF. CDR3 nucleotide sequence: TGTGCCAGCAGTCCATCGGGGAGGGATAGCAATCAGCCCCAGCATTTT.

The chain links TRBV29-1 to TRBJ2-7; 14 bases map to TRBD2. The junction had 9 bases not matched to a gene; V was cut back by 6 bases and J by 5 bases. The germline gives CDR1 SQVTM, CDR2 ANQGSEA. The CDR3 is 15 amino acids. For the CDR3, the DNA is TGCAGCGTCAAGGGACTAGCGGGAGACCCCAACGAGCAGTACTTC. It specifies CSVKGLAGDPNEQYF.

The CDR3 region is CASSWGRISGRGTDTQYF. The CDR3 DNA follows: TGTGCCAGCAGCTGGGGCCGCATAAGCGGGAGAGGCACAGATACGCAGTATTTT. The V call is TRBV11-1, the J call TRBJ2-3, with 8 positions matching TRBD2. Per the germline V gene, CDR1 is SGHAT and CDR2 is FQDESV (reference sequence). The CDR3 totals 18 residues. Trimming cost V 4 bases and J 1 base; bases outside gene matches: 13.

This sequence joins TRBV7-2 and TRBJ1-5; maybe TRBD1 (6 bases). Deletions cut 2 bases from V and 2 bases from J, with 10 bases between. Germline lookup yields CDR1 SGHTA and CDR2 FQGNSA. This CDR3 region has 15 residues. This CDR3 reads CASSLLAGGNQPQHF. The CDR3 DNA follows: TGTGCCAGCAGCTTATTGGCAGGGGGCAATCAGCCCCAGCATTTT.

The CDR3 sequence is CASSLAGGDTQYF. The CDR3, as DNA: TGTGCCAGCAGCTTAGCGGGGGGAGATACGCAGTATTTT. The J gene is TRBJ2-3, the V gene TRBV7-9; TRBD2 is a possible D gene (6 bases). CDR3 length: 13 amino acids. Germline V gives CDR1 SEHNR, CDR2 FQNEAQ (reference sequence). V was pared by 0 bases and J by 5 bases, with 6 bases between.

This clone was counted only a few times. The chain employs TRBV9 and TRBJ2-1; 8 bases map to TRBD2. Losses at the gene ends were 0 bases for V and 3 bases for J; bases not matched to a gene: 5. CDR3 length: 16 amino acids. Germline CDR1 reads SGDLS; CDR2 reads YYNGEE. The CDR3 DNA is TGTGCCAGCAGCGTAGGATCCAGCGGGGGCTACAATGAGCAGTTCTTC. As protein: CASSVGSSGGYNEQFF. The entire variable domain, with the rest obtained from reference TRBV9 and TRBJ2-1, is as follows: DSGVTQTPKHLITATGQRVTLRCSPRSGDLSVYWYQQSLDQGLQFLIQYYNGEERAKGNILERFSAQQFPDLHSELNLSSLELGDSALYFCASSVGSSGGYNEQFFGPGTRLTVL.

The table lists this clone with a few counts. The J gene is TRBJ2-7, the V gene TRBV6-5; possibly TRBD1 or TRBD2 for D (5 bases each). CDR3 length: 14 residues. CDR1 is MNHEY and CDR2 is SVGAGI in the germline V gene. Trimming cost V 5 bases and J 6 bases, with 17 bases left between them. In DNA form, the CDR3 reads TGTGCCAGCAGTCCCCGCCGGGACCGCTTCGAGCAGTACTTC. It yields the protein CASSPRRDRFEQYF.

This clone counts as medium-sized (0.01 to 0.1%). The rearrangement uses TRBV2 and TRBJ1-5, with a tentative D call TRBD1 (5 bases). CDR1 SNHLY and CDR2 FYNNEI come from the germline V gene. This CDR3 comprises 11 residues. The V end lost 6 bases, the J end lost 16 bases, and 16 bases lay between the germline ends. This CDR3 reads CASRQEGRTHF. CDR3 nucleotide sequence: TGTGCCAGCAGACAGGAAGGAAGGACTCATTTT.

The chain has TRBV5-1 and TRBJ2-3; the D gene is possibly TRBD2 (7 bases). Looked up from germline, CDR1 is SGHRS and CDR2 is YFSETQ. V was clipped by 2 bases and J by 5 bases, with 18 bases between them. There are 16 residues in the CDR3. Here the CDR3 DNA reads TGCGCCAGCAGCTTCTTGGGGACTAAAGGGGGAGATACGCAGTATTTT. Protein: CASSFLGTKGGDTQYF.

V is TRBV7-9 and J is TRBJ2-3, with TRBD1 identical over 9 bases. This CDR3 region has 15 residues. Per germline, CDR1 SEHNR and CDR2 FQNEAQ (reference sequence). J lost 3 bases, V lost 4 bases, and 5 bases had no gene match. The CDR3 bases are TGTGCCAGCAGCTATAGGACAGGGGAGACAGATACGCAGTATTTT. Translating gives CASSYRTGETDTQYF.

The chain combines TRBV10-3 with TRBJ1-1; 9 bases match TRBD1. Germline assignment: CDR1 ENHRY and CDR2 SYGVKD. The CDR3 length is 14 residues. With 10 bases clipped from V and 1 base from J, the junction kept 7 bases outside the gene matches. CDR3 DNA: TGTGCCACGTGGACAGGGGCGGAGAACACTGAAGCTTTCTTT. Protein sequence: CATWTGAENTEAFF.

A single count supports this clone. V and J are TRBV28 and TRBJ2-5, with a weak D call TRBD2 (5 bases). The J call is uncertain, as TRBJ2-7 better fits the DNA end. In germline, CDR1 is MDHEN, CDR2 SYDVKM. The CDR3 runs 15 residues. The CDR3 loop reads CASIAGVAGSYEQYF. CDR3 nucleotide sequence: TGTGCCAGCATTGCCGGGGTAGCAGGCTCCTACGAGCAGTACTTC.

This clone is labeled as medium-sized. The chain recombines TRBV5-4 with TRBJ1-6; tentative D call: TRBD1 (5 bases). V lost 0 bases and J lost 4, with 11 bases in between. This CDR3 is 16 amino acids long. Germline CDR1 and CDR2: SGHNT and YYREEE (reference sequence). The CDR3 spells CASSLAGGTYNSPLHF. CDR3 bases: TGTGCCAGCAGCTTGGCTGGGGGAACTTATAATTCACCCCTCCACTTT.

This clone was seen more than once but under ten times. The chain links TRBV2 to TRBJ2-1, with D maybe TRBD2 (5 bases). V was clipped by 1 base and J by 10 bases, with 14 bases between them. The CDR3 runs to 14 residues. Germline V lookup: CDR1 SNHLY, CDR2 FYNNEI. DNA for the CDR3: TGTGCCAGCAGTGAAGGGTATAAACTAGACGAGCAGTTCTTC. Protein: CASSEGYKLDEQFF.